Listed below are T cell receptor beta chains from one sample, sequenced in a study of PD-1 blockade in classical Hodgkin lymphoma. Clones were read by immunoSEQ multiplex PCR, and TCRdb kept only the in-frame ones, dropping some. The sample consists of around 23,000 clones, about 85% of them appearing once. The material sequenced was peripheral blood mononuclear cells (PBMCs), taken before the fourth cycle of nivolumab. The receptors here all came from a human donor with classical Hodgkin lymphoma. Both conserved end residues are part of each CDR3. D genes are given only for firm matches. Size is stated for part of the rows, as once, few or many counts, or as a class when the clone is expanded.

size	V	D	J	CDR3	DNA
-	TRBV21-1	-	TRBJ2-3	CASSKGKAGTGTFTDTQYF	TGTGCCAGCAGCAAAGGAAAAGCAGGGACAGGCACGTTTACAGATACGCAGTATTTT
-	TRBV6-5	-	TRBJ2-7	CASSRTIRSYEQYF	TGTGCCAGCAGTCGGACCATTCGATCCTACGAGCAGTACTTC
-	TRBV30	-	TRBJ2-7	CAWSNAYEQYF	TGTGCCTGGAGTAATGCGTACGAGCAGTACTTC
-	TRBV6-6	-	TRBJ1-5	CASRLTGSNQPQHF	TGTGCCAGCAGACTTACAGGGAGCAATCAGCCCCAGCATTTT
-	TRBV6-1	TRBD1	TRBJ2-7	CAMETGGHEQYF	TGTGCCATGGAGACAGGGGGCCACGAGCAGTACTTC
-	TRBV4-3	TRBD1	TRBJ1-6	CASSRASPGQINSPLHF	TGCGCCAGCAGCCGAGCCTCACCGGGACAGATAAATTCACCCCTCCACTTT
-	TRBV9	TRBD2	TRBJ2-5	CASSVWWGGETQYF	TGTGCCAGCAGCGTATGGTGGGGGGGGGAGACCCAGTACTTC
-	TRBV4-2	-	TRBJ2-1	CASSQGQGIGDEQFF	TGTGCCAGCAGCCAAGGGCAGGGGATCGGGGATGAGCAGTTCTTC
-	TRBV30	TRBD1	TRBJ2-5	CAWDRGGETQYF	TGTGCCTGGGACAGGGGTGGAGAGACCCAGTACTTC
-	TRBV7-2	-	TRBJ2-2	CASSPSSDLQKNTGELFF	TGTGCCAGCAGCCCTAGCTCGGATTTGCAGAAGAACACCGGGGAGCTGTTTTTT
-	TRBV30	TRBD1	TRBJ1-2	CAWSRGLDRDSGYTF	TGTGCCTGGAGTAGAGGGTTAGACAGGGACAGTGGCTACACCTTC
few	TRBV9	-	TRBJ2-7	CASSVAPGHNYEQYF	TGTGCCAGCAGCGTAGCTCCGGGACACAACTACGAGCAGTACTTC
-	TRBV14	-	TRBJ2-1	CASSQDLQKGRFNNEQFF	TGTGCCAGCAGCCAGGACCTTCAAAAGGGGCGTTTCAACAATGAGCAGTTCTTC
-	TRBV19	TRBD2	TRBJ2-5	CASSAIGTSSKETQYF	TGTGCCAGTAGTGCCATAGGGACTAGCTCGAAAGAGACCCAGTACTTC